A selection of T cell receptor beta chains follows, all from one sample in a study of T cell responses to AZD1222 COVID-19 vaccine. Assay: immunoSEQ multiplex PCR; the TCRdb copy retains only in-frame clones and omits some. The profile shows about 100,000 clones, approximately 88% of them singletons. Sequences were derived from peripheral blood, sampled on day 0 of AZD1222 vaccination. These receptors all stem from an adult in good health. The CDR3 runs from the conserved cysteine through the conserved F or W. A D gene is named only where the DNA matches it firmly. The size of a clone is reported for some rows only, either as once, few or many, or as a class for expanded clones.

NA	TRBV7-9	TRBD1	TRBJ1-5	CASSHSGTALNQPQHF	TGTGCCAGCAGCCACTCAGGGACAGCGTTAAATCAGCCCCAGCATTTT
few	TRBV6-5	NA	TRBJ2-7	CASSLTGPSSYEQYF	TGTGCCAGCAGCCTGACCGGACCAAGCTCCTACGAGCAGTACTTC
once	TRBV7-2	NA	TRBJ1-1	CASSLAAKGQAFF	TGTGCCAGCAGCTTAGCGGCTAAGGGCCAAGCTTTCTTT
few	TRBV28	NA	TRBJ2-6	CASTPLGVSGANVLTF	TGTGCCAGCACCCCGCTAGGGGTCTCTGGGGCCAACGTCCTGACTTTC
NA	TRBV24-1	TRBD1	TRBJ2-6	CATSGTGTGANVLTF	TGTGCCACCAGTGGGACAGGGACTGGGGCCAACGTCCTGACTTTC
NA	TRBV14	TRBD1	TRBJ2-1	CASSQDWDRNEQFF	TGTGCCAGCAGCCAAGATTGGGACAGGAATGAGCAGTTCTTC
NA	TRBV11-2	NA	TRBJ1-6	CASSLDRQVFSPLHF	TGTGCCAGCAGCTTAGATCGACAGGTGTTTTCACCCCTCCACTTT
few	TRBV4-3	TRBD1	TRBJ2-6	CASSRDSFSGANVLTF	TGCGCCAGCAGTCGGGACAGCTTCTCTGGGGCCAACGTCCTGACTTTC
NA	TRBV7-6	NA	TRBJ1-3	CASSLGGISGNTIYF	TGTGCCAGCAGCTTAGGGGGCATCTCTGGAAACACCATATATTTT
NA	TRBV5-5	NA	TRBJ1-1	CASSSVSSGLAEAFF	TGTGCCAGCAGCTCGGTTTCCTCAGGGTTGGCTGAAGCTTTCTTT
NA	TRBV6-1	NA	TRBJ2-7	CASSEVSPRYEQYF	TGTGCCAGCAGTGAAGTGTCCCCTCGCTACGAGCAGTACTTC
NA	TRBV4-3	NA	TRBJ1-1	CASSQAGPPMNTEAFF	TGCGCCAGCAGCCAAGCGGGACCCCCTATGAACACTGAAGCTTTCTTT
NA	TRBV2	TRBD2	TRBJ2-1	CAGGTRIRNEQFF	TGTGCCGGCGGGACTAGAATAAGGAATGAGCAGTTCTTC
NA	TRBV5-5	NA	TRBJ1-4	CASSSSGLNEKLFF	TGTGCCAGCAGCTCTTCAGGGTTGAATGAAAAACTGTTTTTT
NA	TRBV27	TRBD2	TRBJ2-7	CASSPGTRTYEQYF	TGTGCCAGCAGTCCCGGGACTAGGACCTACGAGCAGTACTTC
NA	TRBV7-8	NA	TRBJ1-4	CASSFTGTFPNEKLFF	TGTGCCAGCAGCTTCACAGGGACATTCCCTAATGAAAAACTGTTTTTT
NA	TRBV6-2/TRBV6-3	NA	TRBJ1-1	CASSSIRSNTEAFF	TGTGCCAGCAGCTCAATACGGTCGAACACTGAAGCTTTCTTT
once	TRBV19	NA	TRBJ1-2	CASSMFRGYYGYTF	TGTGCCAGTAGTATGTTTAGGGGGTACTATGGCTACACCTTC
NA	TRBV29-1	NA	TRBJ2-7	CSVEGGELSYEQYF	TGCAGCGTTGAAGGGGGGGAACTCTCCTACGAGCAGTACTTC
NA	TRBV24-1	NA	TRBJ2-5	CATSDFGRGPQETQYF	TGTGCCACCAGTGATTTCGGGCGAGGCCCCCAAGAGACCCAGTACTTC
NA	TRBV18	TRBD1	TRBJ1-6	CASSPDSQGTTLHF	TGTGCCAGCTCACCTGACTCACAGGGGACAACCCTCCACTTT
NA	TRBV15	NA	TRBJ1-4	CATSGQVLTNEKLFF	TGTGCCACCAGCGGGCAGGTTTTAACTAATGAAAAACTGTTTTTT
NA	TRBV19	TRBD2	TRBJ2-1	CASSSREGGLAGYYQHNEQFF	TGTGCCAGTAGTTCCCGGGAGGGGGGACTAGCGGGATATTACCAACACAATGAGCAGTTCTTC
NA	TRBV9	TRBD2	TRBJ2-7	CASSPRLARTYEQYF	TGTGCCAGCAGCCCCAGACTAGCGCGAACCTACGAGCAGTACTTC
NA	TRBV14	NA	TRBJ1-4	CASSQFEGRGKLFF	TGTGCCAGCAGCCAATTTGAAGGGAGGGGGAAACTGTTTTTT
NA	TRBV6-2/TRBV6-3	NA	TRBJ2-3	CASSYPLGAGLRTDTQYF	TGTGCCAGCAGTTACCCCTTAGGGGCAGGACTGCGCACAGATACGCAGTATTTT
NA	TRBV2	TRBD2	TRBJ2-3	CASRGLERPTDTQYF	TGTGCCAGCAGGGGACTAGAACGTCCCACAGATACGCAGTATTTT
NA	TRBV7-9	TRBD2	TRBJ2-2	CASILQREVTGELFF	TGTGCCAGCATCCTTCAGCGGGAGGTGACCGGGGAGCTGTTTTTT
NA	TRBV5-6	NA	TRBJ2-3	CASSLTPGVDTQYF	TGTGCCAGCAGCTTGACCCCCGGGGTAGATACGCAGTATTTT
NA	TRBV19	NA	TRBJ1-6	CASRIRGSSYNSPLHF	TGTGCCAGTAGGATCCGGGGGAGCTCCTATAATTCACCCCTCCACTTT
NA	TRBV7-2	TRBD1	TRBJ1-1	CASRRQGSGEAFF	TGTGCCAGCAGACGACAGGGTTCGGGTGAAGCTTTCTTT
few	TRBV6-4	NA	TRBJ2-3	CASSEGGGTDTQYF	TGTGCCAGCAGTGAGGGCGGGGGCACAGATACGCAGTATTTT
NA	TRBV19	NA	TRBJ2-2	CASSIAIGPGHGELFF	TGTGCCAGTAGTATCGCGATCGGTCCGGGCCACGGGGAGCTGTTTTTT
NA	TRBV4-3	NA	TRBJ1-2	CASSAPGQDYGYTF	TGCGCCAGCAGCGCTCCGGGACAAGACTATGGCTACACCTTC
few	TRBV2	NA	TRBJ2-7	CASSTTGPWDKEQYF	TGTGCCAGCAGTACCACAGGGCCCTGGGATAAAGAGCAGTACTTC
NA	TRBV4-2	NA	TRBJ2-3	CASSQGGGGADTQYF	TGTGCCAGCAGCCAAGGAGGTGGGGGCGCGGATACGCAGTATTTT
once	TRBV10-3	TRBD2	TRBJ2-2	CAISASGGAVGELFF	TGTGCCATCAGTGCTAGCGGGGGGGCCGTCGGGGAGCTGTTTTTT
NA	TRBV28	TRBD1	TRBJ1-4	CASSLSLTGAKNEKLFF	TGTGCCAGCAGTTTATCCCTGACAGGGGCAAAGAATGAAAAACTGTTTTTT
NA	TRBV7-6	NA	TRBJ1-2	CASSPRTSNYGYTF	TGTGCCAGCAGCCCGAGGACATCCAACTATGGCTACACCTTC
NA	TRBV4-1	NA	TRBJ1-2	CASTLSPGYYGYTF	TGCGCCAGCACCCTCTCTCCCGGTTACTATGGCTACACCTTC
NA	TRBV27	TRBD1	TRBJ2-7	CASSPSGTGSFHEQYF	TGTGCCAGCAGTCCCTCCGGGACAGGGTCTTTCCACGAGCAGTACTTC
NA	TRBV19	TRBD1	TRBJ1-5	CASRDRGDQPQHF	TGTGCCAGCCGGGACAGGGGTGATCAGCCCCAGCATTTT
NA	TRBV9	NA	TRBJ1-5	CASSGGEGISNQPQHF	TGTGCCAGCAGCGGAGGGGAGGGGATAAGCAATCAGCCCCAGCATTTT
NA	TRBV7-2	NA	TRBJ1-4	CASSLLGGGNEKLFF	TGTGCCAGCAGCCTGCTGGGCGGTGGGAATGAAAAACTGTTTTTT
once	TRBV7-2	NA	TRBJ2-7	CASSLDKAATSSYEQYF	TGTGCCAGCAGCTTAGACAAAGCGGCTACTAGCTCCTACGAGCAGTACTTC
NA	TRBV24-1	NA	TRBJ2-1	CATSGEGSGHRHNEQFF	TGTGCCACCAGTGGTGAAGGATCGGGACATAGGCACAATGAGCAGTTCTTC